What follows are 5 T cell receptor beta chains derived from one specimen sequenced in a study of blood T cell repertoires in COVID-19. Profiling relied on immunoSEQ multiplex PCR, and the TCRdb table lists in-frame clones only, not all of them. This table has some 68,000 clones, less than 95% appearing once. Sequencing was performed on peripheral blood. These receptors were collected from a man in his fifties with COVID-19, enrolled during active disease.

V usage is TRBV12-3 or TRBV12-4 and J usage is TRBJ2-7; possibly TRBD2 for D (5 bases). CDR3 length: 13 amino acids. The germline V and J ends were trimmed by 3 bases and 3 bases, with 9 bases remaining between them. The CDR3 coding sequence is TGTGCCAGCAGTTTGGGCAGCGGCTACGAGCAGTACTTC. This sequence encodes CASSLGSGYEQYF.

V is TRBV10-3 and J is TRBJ1-1; 12 nucleotides agree with TRBD1. Losses at the gene ends were 0 bases for V and 4 bases for J; bases not matched to a gene: 9. From germline, CDR1 is ENHRY and CDR2 SYGVKD. This CDR3 comprises 18 residues. The CDR3 DNA follows: TGTGCCATCAGTGAGTCTGTGGGACAGGGGGCGAGCGGCACTGAAGCTTTCTTT. It specifies CAISESVGQGASGTEAFF.

The V gene is TRBV2, the J gene TRBJ2-7; TRBD1 aligns across 10 bases. CDR1 and CDR2 (germline): SNHLY, FYNNEI. V gave up 5 bases and J gave up 4 bases; unmatched junction bases: 8. The CDR3 has 15 amino acids. CDR3 sequence (DNA): TGTGCCAGCAGTCTGGGACCGGGACAGGGGTACGAGCAGTACTTC. Translating gives CASSLGPGQGYEQYF.

The chain uses TRBV4-3 and TRBJ2-2; D unclear. The CDR3 totals 18 residues. V lost 0 bases to trimming and J lost 2 bases, with 16 bases between them. Germline V gene data show CDR1 as LGHNA and CDR2 as YSLEER. CDR3 protein: CASSQESLSPINTGELFF. The CDR3 bases are TGCGCCAGCAGCCAAGAAAGTTTAAGCCCAATAAACACCGGGGAGCTGTTTTTT.

This chain connects TRBV6-6 to TRBJ2-2, with 8 bases identical to TRBD2. The V gene's germline CDR1 is MNHNY and CDR2 SVGAGI (reference sequence). The J segment lost 1 base and the V segment lost 5 bases, leaving 3 bases of the junction unmatched. The CDR3 sequence is 15 residues long. CDR3 in amino acids: CASSLGTRNTGELFF. CDR3 DNA: TGTGCCAGCAGTCTCGGGACTAGGAACACCGGGGAGCTGTTTTTT.